Presented here are 30 T cell receptor beta chains from one specimen sequenced in a study of cytomegalovirus exposure and HLA in healthy donors. Assay used: immunoSEQ multiplex PCR; TCRdb lists only in-frame clones, some missing. The table has 160,000 or so clones, 87% seen once. Material for sequencing was PBMCs. These receptors were collected from a woman in her 30s in good health and CMV-seronegative.

This CDR3 reads CASSSRDRVFGYTF. DNA of the CDR3: TGTGCCAGCAGTTCACGGGACAGGGTCTTTGGCTACACCTTC. The V gene is TRBV27, the J gene TRBJ1-2, with 9 bases lining up with TRBD1. V lost 4 bases, J lost 7 bases, and 7 bases stayed unmatched. CDR1 is MNHEY and CDR2 is SMNVEV in the germline V gene (reference sequence). The CDR3 extends over 14 amino acids.

The chain recombines TRBV9 with TRBJ1-2; TRBD1 matches at 9 bases. CDR3 length: 17 residues. Trimming cost V 4 bases and J 4 bases; bases outside gene matches: 14. Per the germline V gene, CDR1 is SGDLS and CDR2 is YYNGEE. In DNA form, the CDR3 reads TGTGCCAGCAGCCCACCGGGACAGGGCAATCTGGGCTATGGCTACACCTTC. It is translated as CASSPPGQGNLGYGYTF.

This sequence joins TRBV6-1 and TRBJ2-3; weak D call: TRBD1 (5 bases). CDR1 is MNHNS and CDR2 is SASEGT in the germline V gene. The CDR3 loop spans 15 amino acids. V lost 2 bases, J lost 0 bases, and 9 bases lay in between. This CDR3 is CASSETAGSTDTQYF. The CDR3 DNA reads TGTGCCAGCAGTGAAACGGCAGGGAGCACAGATACGCAGTATTTT.

The CDR3 DNA is TGTGCCAGCAGCCAAGATTTGCGAGGACAGGGGAATGGCTACACCTTC. This encodes CASSQDLRGQGNGYTF. This sequence joins TRBV4-2 and TRBJ1-2; 9 positions agree with TRBD1. Per germline, CDR1 LGHNA and CDR2 YNFKEQ. The V gene end was trimmed by 0 bases and the J gene end by 6 bases; junction bases not matched to a gene: 8. The CDR3 covers 16 residues.

The rearrangement uses TRBV9 and TRBJ1-2; the match to TRBD1 covers 8 bases. V lost 4 bases, J lost 2 bases, and 10 bases stayed unmatched. The CDR3 covers 16 residues. CDR1 and CDR2 (germline): SGDLS, YYNGEE. The CDR3 coding sequence is TGTGCCAGCAGCCCACCAGACGGGACAGGCAACTATGGCTACACCTTC. Its protein product is CASSPPDGTGNYGYTF.

The gene calls are TRBV11-2 and TRBJ2-1; 7 bases are shared with TRBD1. The CDR3 is 16 amino acids. Germline-derived CDR1 and CDR2 are SGHAT and FQNNGV. Trimming took 5 bases from V and 6 from J; bases not matched to a gene: 13. CDR3 in DNA: TGTGCCAGCAGCCGACAGGGAACATCTGCAGGCAATGAGCAGTTCTTC. It translates to CASSRQGTSAGNEQFF.

The chain combines TRBV5-8 with TRBJ2-5; weak D call: TRBD1 (5 bases). The V gene lost 2 bases and the J gene lost 3 bases, with 11 bases spanning the gap. Germline V lookup: CDR1 SGHTS, CDR2 YDEGEE. This CDR3 has 14 residues. The CDR3 bases are TGTGCCAGCAGCTTCGAGACAGCCGAAGAGACCCAGTACTTC. Translated, it gives CASSFETAEETQYF.

This chain links TRBV6-5 with TRBJ2-3; a possible D gene is TRBD1 (7 bases). V was cut by 2 bases and J by 4 bases, with 13 bases left in between. Germline CDR1 and CDR2: MNHEY and SVGAGI. CDR3 length equals 15 residues. The CDR3 spells CASSYGGGRADTQYF. The CDR3, as DNA: TGTGCCAGCAGTTACGGAGGGGGCCGGGCAGATACGCAGTATTTT.

CDR3 amino acids: CATSGTGGNEQFF. For the CDR3, the DNA is TGTGCCACCAGCGGAACGGGGGGCAATGAGCAGTTCTTC. J is TRBJ2-1 and V is TRBV10-3; 7 bases are a match to TRBD2. The J segment lost 6 bases and the V segment lost 10 bases, leaving 9 bases of the junction unmatched. Per germline, CDR1 ENHRY and CDR2 SYGVKD. The CDR3 is made up of 13 amino acids.

The chain carries TRBV5-1 and TRBJ1-3; 9 bases fit TRBD1. CDR1 and CDR2 (germline): SGHRS, YFSETQ. The junction had 7 bases not matched to a gene; V was cut back by 3 bases and J by 0 bases. There are 17 residues in the CDR3. In DNA form, the CDR3 reads TGCGCCAGCAGCTCGTCCCGGGACAGGGACTCTGGAAACACCATATATTTT. Translated: CASSSSRDRDSGNTIYF.

J is TRBJ2-7 and V is TRBV5-6; a weak D match, TRBD1 (6 bases). Germline V lookup: CDR1 SGHDT, CDR2 YYEEEE. CDR3 size: 14 residues. V lost 0 bases, J lost 0 bases, and 7 bases lay in between. The CDR3 spells CASSLGTASYEQYF. In nucleotides, the CDR3 is TGTGCCAGCAGCTTGGGGACAGCCTCCTACGAGCAGTACTTC.

The chain carries TRBV21-1 and TRBJ1-2. TRBV21-1 is given as a pseudogene. The CDR3 is 12 amino acids. CDR3 sequence (DNA): TGTGCCAGACGGGAAACTGTCTATGGCTACACCTTC. Protein sequence: CARRETVYGYTF.

This chain's CDR3 is CAITWDRAAEAFF. CDR3 bases: TGTGCCATCACTTGGGACAGGGCGGCTGAAGCTTTCTTT. The chain couples TRBV10-3 to TRBJ1-1, with 9 nucleotides matching TRBD1. Germline CDR1 reads ENHRY; CDR2 reads SYGVKD. With 7 bases clipped from V and 6 bases from J, the junction kept 6 bases outside the gene matches. CDR3 length equals 13 residues.

This clone appeared once. The gene calls are TRBV29-1 and TRBJ2-4; possibly TRBD1 for D (6 bases). The germline CDR1 and CDR2 sequences are SQVTM and ANQGSEA. V lost 7 bases to trimming and J lost 8 bases, with 15 bases between them. This CDR3 comprises 12 residues. The CDR3 bases are TGCAGCGCGGACAGTGGTGGGGACATTCAGTACTTC. Residues: CSADSGGDIQYF.

This sequence joins TRBV7-9 and TRBJ1-3; TRBD1 agrees at 9 bases. Germline V gene data show CDR1 as SEHNR and CDR2 as FQNEAQ (reference sequence). Trimming took 5 bases from V and 3 from J; bases not matched to a gene: 5. The CDR3 extends over 15 amino acids. This CDR3 reads CASSHRGPYGNTIYF. DNA for the CDR3: TGTGCCAGCAGCCACAGGGGGCCTTATGGAAACACCATATATTTT.

J is TRBJ2-7 and V is TRBV2, with no clear D. Per the germline V gene, CDR1 is SNHLY and CDR2 is FYNNEI. This CDR3 spans 13 amino acids. Trimming took off 5 bases at V and 0 bases at J, with 8 bases between the two ends. The CDR3 DNA follows: TGTGCCAGCAGTTGGGCTGGCTCCTACGAGCAGTACTTC. Residues: CASSWAGSYEQYF. The variable domain in full, completed from reference TRBV2 and TRBJ2-7, reads EPEVTQTPSHQVTQMGQEVILRCVPISNHLYFYWYRQILGQKVEFLVSFYNNEISEKSEIFDDQFSVERPDGSNFTLKIRSTKLEDSAMYFCASSWAGSYEQYFGPGTRLTVT.

The chain employs TRBV15 and TRBJ2-7; D call uncertain. Germline values: CDR1 LNHNV, CDR2 YYDKDF (reference sequence). The CDR3 has 11 amino acids. Between the trimmed V and J ends, which lost 2 bases and 6 bases, there was a span of 5 bases. The CDR3 region has the DNA TGTGCCACCAGCAGAAACACCGAGCAGTACTTC. Protein sequence: CATSRNTEQYF. The full variable domain, in which reference TRBV15 and TRBJ2-7 provide the parts outside the CDR3, is DAMVIQNPRYQVTQFGKPVTLSCSQTLNHNVMYWYQQKSSQAPKLLFHYYDKDFNNEADTPDNFQSRRPNTSFCFLDIRSPGLGDTAMYLCATSRNTEQYFGPGTRLTVT.

This sequence joins TRBV5-1 and TRBJ1-3; D is unresolved. In germline, CDR1 is SGHRS, CDR2 YFSETQ. V dropped 5 bases and J dropped 0 bases, with 9 bases sitting between them. The CDR3 is made up of 14 amino acids. This CDR3 is CASSSGTSGNTIYF. The CDR3 DNA reads TGCGCCAGCAGTAGCGGTACCTCTGGAAACACCATATATTTT.

Only a few counts were recorded for this clone. J is TRBJ2-2 and V is TRBV6-5, with a tentative D call TRBD1 (6 bases). Germline CDR1 and CDR2: MNHEY and SVGAGI. Between the trimmed V and J ends, which lost 2 bases and 6 bases, there was a span of 10 bases. The CDR3 has 14 amino acids. The CDR3 loop reads CASSYRGSPGELFF. CDR3 in DNA: TGTGCCAGCAGTTACAGGGGGTCCCCCGGGGAGCTGTTTTTT.

The chain employs TRBV6-1 and TRBJ2-7; 8 nucleotides align to TRBD2. Looked up from germline, CDR1 is MNHNS and CDR2 is SASEGT. CDR3 size: 14 residues. The V and J ends lost 7 bases and 5 bases, in that order; junction bases with no gene match: 10. This CDR3 reads CASTRGGRIDEQYF. CDR3 DNA sequence: TGTGCCAGCACCCGGGGGGGGCGCATCGACGAGCAGTACTTC.

The rearrangement links TRBV7-9 to TRBJ2-4; the match to TRBD2 covers 7 bases. J lost 1 base, V lost 5 bases, and 11 bases had no gene match. This CDR3 has 17 amino acids. Germline CDR1 SEHNR, CDR2 FQNEAQ (reference sequence). The CDR3 sequence: CASSTPLGEGAKNIQYF. In DNA, the CDR3 is TGTGCCAGCAGCACACCCCTGGGGGAGGGGGCCAAAAACATTCAGTACTTC.

The chain uses TRBV7-8 and TRBJ2-1; TRBD2 agrees at 9 bases. This CDR3 region has 16 residues. Germline V CDR1 and CDR2: SGHVS, FQNEAQ. After removal of 5 bases from V and 4 bases from J, the junction contained 9 bases not matched to a gene. The CDR3 region has the DNA TGTGCCAGCAGCCCTATACCGGGACTAGCATACAATGAGCAGTTCTTC. Protein product: CASSPIPGLAYNEQFF. Together with reference TRBV7-8 and TRBJ2-1, the CDR3 gives the full variable domain: GAGVSQSPRYKVAKRGQDVALRCDPISGHVSLFWYQQALGQGPEFLTYFQNEAQLDKSGLPSDRFFAERPEGSVSTLKIQRTQQEDSAVYLCASSPIPGLAYNEQFFGPGTRLTVL.

This rearrangement joins TRBV18 to TRBJ2-7; 12 bases fit TRBD2. The V segment lost 2 bases and the J segment 6 bases; nucleotides outside the gene matches: 2. The length of the CDR3 is 14 residues. Per germline, CDR1 KGHSH and CDR2 LQKENI. CDR3 sequence reads: CASSPASGGAEQYF. The CDR3 region has the DNA TGTGCCAGCTCACCAGCTAGCGGGGGGGCCGAGCAGTACTTC.

In DNA form, the CDR3 reads TGTGCCAGCAGTTACGCAGGCGGCTACACCTTC. Amino acids: CASSYAGGYTF. The chain employs TRBV6-5 and TRBJ1-2; D unresolved. Germline V gene lookup returns CDR1 MNHEY and CDR2 SVGAGI. The CDR3 is made up of 11 amino acids. Trimming removed 2 bases at V and 8 bases at J, with 6 bases between.

This chain connects TRBV4-1 to TRBJ1-5, with D perhaps TRBD1 (6 bases). Germline V gene data show CDR1 as MGHRA and CDR2 as YSYEKL. The CDR3 is 16 amino acids. Trimming took off 1 base at V and 4 bases at J, with 14 bases between the two ends. CDR3 nucleotide sequence: TGCGCCAGCAGCCAAGTGGTGGGGGGGCGGAATCAGCCCCAGCATTTT. Translation gives CASSQVVGGRNQPQHF.

J is TRBJ2-7 and V is TRBV11-2; D remains unclear. This CDR3 spans 13 amino acids. CDR1 and CDR2 (germline): SGHAT, FQNNGV. Trimming took 5 bases from V and 6 from J, leaving 14 bases between them. CDR3 nucleotides: TGTGCCAGCAGCCCCTTTGTGGGCTTCGAGCAGTACTTC. Its translation: CASSPFVGFEQYF.

The gene calls are TRBV7-9 and TRBJ1-1; D remains ambiguous. The CDR3 covers 12 residues. Trimming took off 3 bases at V and 3 bases at J, with 5 bases between the two ends. Germline V gene data show CDR1 as SEHNR and CDR2 as FQNEAQ (reference sequence). Here the CDR3 DNA reads TGTGCCAGCAGCTTGAGGTACACTGAAGCTTTCTTT. Its protein product is CASSLRYTEAFF.

The chain couples TRBV21-1 to TRBJ2-5; TRBD2, the table's D call, was not compared with the DNA. TRBV21-1 constitutes a pseudogene. This CDR3 is built from 19 residues. CDR3 sequence: CASSSCGVGSWSPQETQYF. In nucleotides, the CDR3 is TGTGCCAGCAGCTCCTGCGGGGTAGGATCCTGGAGTCCGCAAGAGACCCAGTACTTC.

V and J are TRBV30 and TRBJ2-1; TRBD1 is a possible D gene (6 bases). Germline V lookup: CDR1 GTSNPN, CDR2 SVGIG (reference sequence). The CDR3 is made up of 15 amino acids. Trimming removed 0 bases from V and 0 bases from J, with 9 bases in between. The CDR3 bases are TGTGCCTGGAGTGTAGGACAGAGCTCCTACAATGAGCAGTTCTTC. It specifies CAWSVGQSSYNEQFF.

V gene TRBV5-4 combines with J gene TRBJ2-5; D might be TRBD2 (6 bases). V lost 4 bases and J lost 7, with 17 bases in between. The germline CDR1 and CDR2 sequences are SGHNT and YYREEE (reference sequence). The CDR3 has 14 residues. The chain's CDR3 is CASSMGLWSGTQYF. CDR3 coding DNA: TGTGCCAGCAGCATGGGACTCTGGTCGGGGACCCAGTACTTC.